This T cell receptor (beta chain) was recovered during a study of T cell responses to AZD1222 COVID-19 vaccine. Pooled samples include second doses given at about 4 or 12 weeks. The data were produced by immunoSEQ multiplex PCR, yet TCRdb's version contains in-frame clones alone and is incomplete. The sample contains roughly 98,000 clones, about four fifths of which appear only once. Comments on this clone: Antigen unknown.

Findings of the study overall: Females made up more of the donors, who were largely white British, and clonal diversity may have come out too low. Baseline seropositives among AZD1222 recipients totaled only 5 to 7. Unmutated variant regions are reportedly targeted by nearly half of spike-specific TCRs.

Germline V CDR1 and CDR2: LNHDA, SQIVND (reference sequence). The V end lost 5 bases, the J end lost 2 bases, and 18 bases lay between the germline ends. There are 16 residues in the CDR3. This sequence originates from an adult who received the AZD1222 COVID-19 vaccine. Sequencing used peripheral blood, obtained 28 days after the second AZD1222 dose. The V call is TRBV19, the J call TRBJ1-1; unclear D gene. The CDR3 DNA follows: TGTGCCAGTAGTTTGCCCGTGGGCGGTTTTAACACTGAAGCTTTCTTT. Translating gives CASSLPVGGFNTEAFF.